The 9 T cell receptor beta chains below come from one sample, sequenced in a study of T cells in Graves' hyperthyroidism and ophthalmopathy. TCR beta CDR3 region amplification was performed from RNA transcripts. The HTBI primer set served for first-round RT-PCR of the TCR CDR3. MiXCR was run by TCRdb on the multiplex PCR reads, yielding one entry per CDR3 protein. The sample records roughly 720,000 distinct CDR3 sequences, 17% being singletons. The material sequenced was blood. These TCRs come from a man aged 50 or older with Graves' hyperthyroidism.

This sequence joins TRBV7-9 and TRBJ2-2; 8 nucleotides align to TRBD2. The CDR3 is made up of 16 amino acids. Germline V gene data show CDR1 as SEHNR and CDR2 as FQNEAQ (reference sequence). The J segment lost 7 bases and the V segment lost 1 base, leaving 8 bases of the junction unmatched. CDR3 in DNA: TGTGCCAGCAGCTTAGATTCAGCGGGAGTCGGCGGGGAGCTGTTTTTT. This gives the protein CASSLDSAGVGGELFF.

V usage is TRBV28 and J usage is TRBJ1-5; D unresolved. Germline V CDR1 and CDR2: MDHEN, SYDVKM. V lost 5 bases to trimming and J lost 4 bases, with 15 bases between them. The CDR3 extends over 15 amino acids. The CDR3 protein is CASSDTAGWNQPQHF. The CDR3 DNA reads as TGTGCCAGCAGTGACACGGCGGGGTGGAATCAGCCCCAGCATTTT.

At least ten counts were recorded for this clonotype. The chain combines TRBV12-3 or TRBV12-4 with TRBJ2-3; D is undetermined. This CDR3 is 12 amino acids long. V was shortened by 6 bases and J by 4 bases, with 8 bases between the two germline ends. CDR3 in amino acids: CASSFGPDTQYF. The CDR3, as DNA: TGTGCCAGCAGCTTCGGGCCAGATACGCAGTATTTT.

Many counts were recorded for this clonotype. The V and J genes are TRBV27 and TRBJ2-3; the match to TRBD1 covers 7 bases. V was clipped by 0 bases and J by 2 bases; unmatched bases: 8. Germline assignment: CDR1 MNHEY and CDR2 SMNVEV (reference sequence). The length of the CDR3 is 17 residues. The CDR3 bases are TGTGCCAGCAGTTTATCCCACTTGGGACAGCACACAGATACGCAGTATTTT. Its translation is CASSLSHLGQHTDTQYF.

This clonotype was detected a few times. This rearrangement joins TRBV12-3 or TRBV12-4 to TRBJ2-7; 13 bases align to TRBD2. The V segment lost 3 bases and the J segment 1 base; nucleotides outside the gene matches: 3. The CDR3 spans 16 residues. CDR3 protein: CASSLGTSGISYEQYF. The CDR3 DNA sequence: TGTGCCAGCAGTTTGGGGACTAGCGGGATTTCCTACGAGCAGTACTTC.

J is TRBJ2-5 and V is TRBV28; D could derive from TRBD1 or TRBD2 (6 bases each). V lost 4 bases and J 5 bases, leaving 14 bases between the germline ends. CDR1 is MDHEN, CDR2 SYDVKM, per germline. The CDR3 sequence is 14 residues long. CDR3 region: CASSSTRGGETQYF. CDR3 coding DNA: TGTGCCAGCAGTTCCACCAGGGGAGGTGAGACCCAGTACTTC. Full variable domain (rest looked up from reference TRBV28 and TRBJ2-5): DVKVTQSSRYLVKRTGEKVFLECVQDMDHENMFWYRQDPGLGLRLIYFSYDVKMKEKGDIPEGYSVSREKKERFSLILESASTNQTSMYLCASSSTRGGETQYFGPGTRLLVL.

A word on this clonotype: Germline and junction disagree at one end, which may indicate a read error. The genes are TRBV12-3 or TRBV12-4 and TRBJ2-1; 12 bases are shared with TRBD2. CDR3 length: 16 residues. CDR3 bases: TGTGCCGGCAGTCCATCTAGCGGGGGGGTATACAATGAGCAGTTCTTC. Translating it yields CAGSPSSGGVYNEQFF.

The genes are TRBV18 and TRBJ2-7, with a possible D match to TRBD2 (6 bases). V was clipped by 3 bases and J by 9 bases, with 18 bases between them. Looked up from germline, CDR1 is KGHSH and CDR2 is LQKENI. The CDR3 is made up of 14 amino acids. The CDR3 region is CASSPGGQLRTQYF. Here the CDR3 DNA reads TGTGCCAGCTCACCGGGGGGTCAGCTACGAACGCAGTACTTC.

This clonotype has just a few counts. The rearrangement links TRBV5-6 to TRBJ2-3; TRBD2 is a possible D gene (6 bases). CDR1 is SGHDT and CDR2 is YYEEEE in the germline V gene. The CDR3 sequence is 14 residues long. V was trimmed by 2 bases and J by 7 bases, leaving 14 bases between them. CDR3 in DNA: TGTGCCAGCAGCTTCTTGACAAGCGGGCATACGCAGTATTTT. As protein: CASSFLTSGHTQYF.